This passage covers 27 T cell receptor beta chains from one sample sequenced in a study of shared clonotypes between healthy human individuals. Only in-frame clones appear in the TCRdb table, and some are missing; sequencing was by immunoSEQ multiplex PCR. The sample shows roughly 1.5 million clones, under 99% of them seen only once. The sample comprised naive CD4+ T cells sorted from blood. Sample subset: CD45RA+ positively selected. These receptors were collected from a man aged 25 to 40 in good health.

The chain uses TRBV25-1 and TRBJ2-5; the D is unclear. CDR1 MGHDK and CDR2 SYGVNS come from the germline V gene. V lost 3 bases and J 5 bases, leaving 10 bases between the germline ends. The CDR3 is made up of 13 amino acids. In DNA, the CDR3 is TGTGCCAGCAGTGAGCGGCGGCGGGAGACCCAGTACTTC. Protein product: CASSERRRETQYF.

Only one count was recorded for this clone. The chain combines TRBV4-2 with TRBJ2-7; TRBD2 agrees at 8 bases. V was pared by 1 base and J by 3 bases, with 14 bases of the junction left unmatched. Germline lookup yields CDR1 LGHNA and CDR2 YNFKEQ. This CDR3 region has 18 residues. In DNA, the CDR3 is TGTGCCAGCAGCCAAGCCGTGGGAGGAGCGGGAGCCGACTACGAGCAGTACTTC. The encoded protein is CASSQAVGGAGADYEQYF.

This clone has just one count. The chain recombines TRBV29-1 with TRBJ2-7; 10 bases line up with TRBD2. The CDR3 loop spans 14 amino acids. Germline lookup yields CDR1 SQVTM and CDR2 ANQGSEA. The ends lost 8 bases at V and 2 bases at J; junction bases unmatched: 9. In DNA form, the CDR3 reads TGCAGCATAGGGGAACTAGCGGGAACCTACGAGCAGTACTTC. Translating it yields CSIGELAGTYEQYF.

V and J are TRBV2 and TRBJ2-2, with a possible D match to TRBD2 (6 bases). The CDR3 runs to 16 residues. Trimming stripped 4 bases from V and 2 bases from J, with 14 bases between. CDR1 and CDR2 from the germline V gene are SNHLY and FYNNEI. The CDR3 sequence is CASSGRAGFNTGELFF. The DNA of the CDR3 is TGTGCCAGCAGTGGGCGTGCGGGGTTTAACACCGGGGAGCTGTTTTTT.

Remarks on this clone: The identical CDR3 is also encoded by other nucleotide sequences in the sample. The V call is TRBV18, the J call TRBJ2-7; TRBD2 agrees at 12 bases. V dropped 6 bases and J dropped 6; count of bases not matched to a gene: 6. CDR1 is KGHSH and CDR2 is LQKENI in the germline V gene. This CDR3 has 14 residues. The CDR3 DNA is TGTGCCAGCTCTACGGGACTAGCGGGTGGCGAGCAGTACTTC. It encodes CASSTGLAGGEQYF.

On this clone itself: The sample carries other DNA sequences with the same CDR3. The genes are TRBV9 and TRBJ2-7; 7 nucleotides align to TRBD1. In germline, CDR1 is SGDLS, CDR2 YYNGEE. Trimming cost V 0 bases and J 2 bases; bases outside gene matches: 5. The CDR3 runs to 15 residues. This CDR3 is CASSVGLDRTYEQYF. The CDR3, as DNA: TGTGCCAGCAGCGTAGGTTTGGACAGGACCTACGAGCAGTACTTC.

This chain connects TRBV6-4 to TRBJ1-5; D uncertain. Germline-derived CDR1 and CDR2 are MRHNA and SNTAGT. Trimming removed 4 bases at V and 5 bases at J, with 3 bases between. The length of the CDR3 is 11 residues. In nucleotides, the CDR3 is TGTGCCAGCAGTGCACATCAGCCCCAGCATTTT. The encoded protein is CASSAHQPQHF.

V usage is TRBV7-8 and J usage is TRBJ2-5, with 9 bases that match TRBD2. Germline V gives CDR1 SGHVS, CDR2 FQNEAQ. The CDR3 has 16 amino acids. V shed 2 bases and J 4 bases; nucleotides not matched to a gene: 8. Here the CDR3 reads CASSLRREGFRETQYF. CDR3 nucleotide sequence: TGTGCCAGCAGCTTACGGCGGGAGGGCTTTCGAGAGACCCAGTACTTC. The entire variable domain, with the rest obtained from reference TRBV7-8 and TRBJ2-5, is as follows: GAGVSQSPRYKVAKRGQDVALRCDPISGHVSLFWYQQALGQGPEFLTYFQNEAQLDKSGLPSDRFFAERPEGSVSTLKIQRTQQEDSAVYLCASSLRREGFRETQYFGPGTRLLVL.

V is TRBV21-1 and J is TRBJ2-1; TRBD1 is the table's D call and was not checked against the DNA. TRBV21-1 is tagged as a pseudogene. The CDR3 has 15 amino acids. CDR3: CASSKVVDRANEQFF. In DNA form, the CDR3 reads TGTGCCAGCAGCAAAGTGGTCGACAGGGCTAATGAGCAGTTCTTC.

The chain has TRBV27 and TRBJ2-7; TRBD1 is a possible D gene (5 bases). The CDR3 length is 16 residues. CDR1 is MNHEY and CDR2 is SMNVEV in the germline V gene (reference sequence). Trimming shortened V by 3 bases and J by 3 bases, and 18 bases separated the two germline ends. Here the CDR3 reads CASSFLVAGNFYEQYF. CDR3 coding DNA: TGTGCCAGCAGTTTCCTTGTTGCAGGGAACTTCTACGAGCAGTACTTC.

CDR3 amino acids: CASGVGFNSYNEQFF. CDR3 DNA: TGTGCCAGCGGGGTTGGATTTAACTCCTACAATGAGCAGTTCTTC. This rearrangement joins TRBV2 to TRBJ2-1; no firm D call. This CDR3 comprises 15 residues. Trimming took off 8 bases at V and 0 bases at J, with 14 bases between the two ends. Looked up from germline, CDR1 is SNHLY and CDR2 is FYNNEI.

The chain employs TRBV6-1 and TRBJ1-2, with D perhaps matching TRBD1 (5 bases). CDR1 and CDR2 (germline): MNHNS, SASEGT. The CDR3 runs to 13 residues. With 8 bases removed from V and 4 bases from J, the gap between germline ends came to 14 bases. The CDR3 DNA reads as TGTGCCAGCCGAGAGGGGACCGGCTATGGCTACACCTTC. It specifies CASREGTGYGYTF.

The chain joins TRBV5-1 to TRBJ1-1, with D hard to call. The CDR3 loop spans 14 amino acids. CDR1 is SGHRS and CDR2 is YFSETQ in the germline V gene. Trimming stripped 0 bases from V and 3 bases from J, with 9 bases between. The DNA of the CDR3 is TGCGCCAGCAGCTTGGTGGTCCTGGACACTGAAGCTTTCTTT. It is translated as CASSLVVLDTEAFF.

The chain uses TRBV7-3 and TRBJ2-1; TRBD2 matches 14 bases. CDR3 size: 16 residues. CDR1 is SGHTA, CDR2 FQGTGA, per germline. The ends lost 4 bases at V and 8 bases at J; junction bases unmatched: 7. As DNA, the CDR3 is TGTGCCAGCAGCTCGAGGACTAGCGGGAGGAGGCATGAGCAGTTCTTC. Protein sequence: CASSSRTSGRRHEQFF.

This clone has only one observation. This chain joins TRBV10-1 and TRBJ2-7, with 12 bases aligning to TRBD2. The J segment lost 3 bases and the V segment lost 6 bases, leaving 21 bases of the junction unmatched. Looked up from germline, CDR1 is WNHNN and CDR2 is SYGVQD (reference sequence). The CDR3 contains 20 residues. For the CDR3, the DNA is TGCGCCAGCAGCAGCCCGTCGACTAGCGGGAGCGGGAGCGATTGCTACGAGCAGTACTTC. This sequence encodes CASSSPSTSGSGSDCYEQYF.

The chain links TRBV7-8 to TRBJ2-7; TRBD2 matches 8 bases. Germline CDR1 SGHVS, CDR2 FQNEAQ. Germline trimming cut 0 bases from V and 2 bases from J; bases unmatched to any gene: 6. The CDR3 sequence is 16 residues long. CDR3: CASSLAGGRFPYEQYF. The CDR3 DNA sequence: TGTGCCAGCAGCTTAGCAGGCGGGAGGTTCCCCTACGAGCAGTACTTC.

The chain employs TRBV5-6 and TRBJ1-5; D is possibly TRBD1 (5 bases). This CDR3 is built from 15 residues. The germline V gene has CDR1 SGHDT and CDR2 YYEEEE. Trimming shortened V by 4 bases and J by 0 bases, and 11 bases separated the two germline ends. CDR3 loop: CASSPGLLSNQPQHF. The DNA of the CDR3 is TGTGCCAGCAGCCCGGGACTCCTTAGCAATCAGCCCCAGCATTTT.

Only one count was recorded for this clone. V is TRBV9 and J is TRBJ1-1; the match to TRBD1 covers 10 bases. Germline values: CDR1 SGDLS, CDR2 YYNGEE. The CDR3 is 16 amino acids. The trim removed 3 bases at V and 3 bases at J, leaving 8 bases unmatched. The CDR3 DNA follows: TGTGCCAGCAGCGAATTCGACAGGGGGCTCGACACTGAAGCTTTCTTT. Translating gives CASSEFDRGLDTEAFF. Filled out from reference TRBV9 and TRBJ1-1, the complete variable domain reads DSGVTQTPKHLITATGQRVTLRCSPRSGDLSVYWYQQSLDQGLQFLIQYYNGEERAKGNILERFSAQQFPDLHSELNLSSLELGDSALYFCASSEFDRGLDTEAFFGQGTRLTVV.

The chain employs TRBV9 and TRBJ1-1; the match to TRBD1 covers 9 bases. The V segment lost 4 bases and the J segment 1 base; nucleotides outside the gene matches: 5. The CDR3 covers 15 residues. CDR1 and CDR2 (germline): SGDLS, YYNGEE. The CDR3 nucleotides read TGTGCCAGCAGCCAAACGGGACAGGGGAACACTGAAGCTTTCTTT. As protein: CASSQTGQGNTEAFF.

This chain connects TRBV2 to TRBJ2-7, with D maybe TRBD2 (6 bases). Trimming removed 6 bases from V and 7 bases from J, with 16 bases in between. The CDR3 loop spans 13 amino acids. Germline V gene data show CDR1 as SNHLY and CDR2 as FYNNEI. The CDR3: CASRFAGLLEQYF. The CDR3 DNA reads as TGTGCCAGCAGGTTTGCGGGATTGTTAGAGCAGTACTTC.

The V and J genes are TRBV5-5 and TRBJ1-5; TRBD1 might be the D (5 bases). This CDR3 comprises 15 residues. Trimming left V 4 bases short and J 9 bases short, with 20 bases between. Germline CDR1 SGHKS, CDR2 YYEKEE (reference sequence). In DNA form, the CDR3 reads TGTGCCAGCAGCCCCGAGAGGGGACGATTCGCGCCCCAGCATTTT. As protein: CASSPERGRFAPQHF.

The gene calls are TRBV5-4 and TRBJ1-1; D is undetermined. Looked up from germline, CDR1 is SGHNT and CDR2 is YYREEE (reference sequence). This CDR3 comprises 15 residues. With 4 bases removed from V and 4 bases from J, the gap between germline ends came to 17 bases. The CDR3 region is CASSPGLGLRTEAFF. The DNA of the CDR3 is TGTGCCAGCAGCCCTGGTCTCGGACTGCGCACTGAAGCTTTCTTT.

About this clone itself: An end of the junction differs from the germline gene, which may be a read error. The chain recombines TRBV11-2 with TRBJ2-4, with 7 positions matching TRBD2. Germline values: CDR1 SGHAT, CDR2 FQNNGV. CDR3 length: 15 amino acids. The chain's CDR3 is CASSLAGLTKNIQYF. The DNA for the CDR3 is TGTGCCAGCAGTTTAGCGGGCCTCACCAAAAACATTCAGTACTTC.

The chain employs TRBV5-1 and TRBJ2-1; 15 bases are a match to TRBD2. After removal of 3 bases from V and 4 bases from J, the junction contained 2 bases not matched to a gene. This CDR3 has 16 residues. The V gene's germline CDR1 is SGHRS and CDR2 YFSETQ. The CDR3 DNA is TGCGCCAGCAGCTACGGGACTAGCGGGAGGTACAATGAGCAGTTCTTC. Its translation: CASSYGTSGRYNEQFF.

The chain joins TRBV19 to TRBJ2-1; D might be TRBD1 or TRBD2, each matching 5 bases. V gave up 2 bases and J gave up 8 bases, with 16 bases separating them. CDR3 length equals 15 residues. Germline V gene data show CDR1 as LNHDA and CDR2 as SQIVND (reference sequence). The CDR3 loop is CASSISGGFGDEQFF. Here the CDR3 DNA reads TGTGCCAGTAGTATAAGTGGGGGATTCGGAGATGAGCAGTTCTTC.

The V and J genes are TRBV5-1 and TRBJ2-1; D ambiguous. Germline V lookup: CDR1 SGHRS, CDR2 YFSETQ. The CDR3 extends over 14 amino acids. Trimming took off 1 base at V and 6 bases at J, with 11 bases between the two ends. The CDR3 reads CASSLSTQFNEQFF. CDR3 DNA: TGCGCCAGCAGCTTGTCGACACAGTTCAATGAGCAGTTCTTC.

The genes are TRBV2 and TRBJ2-1; 8 bases agree with TRBD1. V trimming: 5 bases; J trimming: 4 bases; junction bases outside the gene matches: 7. The CDR3 extends over 15 amino acids. From germline, CDR1 is SNHLY and CDR2 FYNNEI. CDR3: CASSRETGEYNEQFF. As DNA, the CDR3 is TGTGCCAGCAGTCGGGAGACAGGGGAATACAATGAGCAGTTCTTC.